The 29 T cell receptor beta chains given below trace back to one sample, sequenced in a study of T cells in women clearing cervical HPV infection. Generated by immunoSEQ multiplex PCR, the TCRdb table keeps only in-frame clones and is missing some. The sample's table shows 20,000 to 25,000 clones. Sequenced material: blood buffy coat. The receptors derive from a woman between 18 and 75 years old with a cervical HPV16 infection that either progressed to CIN3+ or cleared (not recorded which).

About this clone itself: Coverage ceases 3 residues before the CDR3 finishes, and the germline J gene fills in the end. The gene calls are TRBV5-1 and TRBJ1-1; D is uncertain. Germline lookup yields CDR1 SGHRS and CDR2 YFSETQ. The CDR3 extends over 14 amino acids. The germline V and J ends were trimmed by 0 bases and 1 base, with 7 bases remaining between them. The CDR3 loop reads CASSLAEGNTEAFF. The covered CDR3 bases are TGCGCCAGCAGCTTGGCCGAGGGGAACACTGAA.

Comments on this clone: Read coverage stops 3 residues before the CDR3 terminus; the germline J gene supplies the remainder. V usage is TRBV7-2 and J usage is TRBJ1-1, with TRBD1 matching over 10 bases. Germline-derived CDR1 and CDR2 are SGHTA and FQGNSA. The V gene end was trimmed by 6 bases and the J gene end by 4 bases; junction bases not matched to a gene: 5. The CDR3 length is 14 residues. The part of the CDR3 DNA that was read is TGTGCCAGCAGACGACAGGGGGCGGCCACTGAA. Translation: CASRRQGAATE. The full CDR3 protein reads CASRRQGAATEAFF.

In the case of this clone: The read halts 3 residues ahead of the CDR3 end, with the missing end drawn from the germline J gene. The chain employs TRBV6-2 or TRBV6-3 and TRBJ1-2; D remains ambiguous. The CDR3 sequence is 14 residues long. Germline V gene lookup returns CDR1 MNHEY and CDR2 SVGEGT. CDR3 amino acids: CASSSGLAPDTYTF. The CDR3 DNA, read in part, is TGTGCCAGCAGTTCTGGACTAGCCCCAGATACC.

A remark on this clone: The read falls 3 residues short of the CDR3 end, and the missing part is taken from the germline J gene. The genes are TRBV18 and TRBJ2-5; 7 bases map to TRBD1. The J segment lost 5 bases and the V segment lost 0 bases, leaving 6 bases of the junction unmatched. Germline CDR1 KGHSH, CDR2 LQKENI. The CDR3 runs to 15 residues. CDR3 loop: CASSPPPRGMETQYF. The sequenced CDR3 bases are TGTGCCAGCTCACCACCCCCCAGGGGGATGGAGACC.

The CDR3 is CAWSVRLAGSYEQYF. Partial CDR3 DNA: TGTGCCTGGAGTGTAAGGTTAGCGGGATCCTACGAG. This chain links TRBV30 with TRBJ2-7; 8 nucleotides align to TRBD2. The CDR3 end is not reached by the read, which stops 3 residues before it; the germline J gene fills it in. The CDR3 is made up of 15 amino acids. With V trimmed by 0 bases and J by 1 base, 5 bases remained unmatched. Germline-derived CDR1 and CDR2 are GTSNPN and SVGIG (reference sequence).

CDR3 sequence: CASSLLTRAEAFF. The sequenced part of the CDR3 DNA is TGTGCCAGCAGCTTGCTGACTCGCGCTGAA. The chain uses TRBV5-6 and TRBJ1-1; D remains ambiguous. Coverage ceases 3 residues before the CDR3 finishes, and the germline J gene fills in the end. Germline CDR1 and CDR2: SGHDT and YYEEEE. Between the trimmed V and J ends, which lost 1 base and 6 bases, there was a span of 10 bases. This CDR3 has 13 residues.

Turning to this clone: The sequenced fragment ends 3 residues before the CDR3 boundary, so the rest is inferred from the germline J gene. J is TRBJ1-5 and V is TRBV20-1, with TRBD1 matching 9 bases. CDR3 length equals 16 residues. The ends lost 3 bases at V and 0 bases at J; junction bases unmatched: 6. The germline CDR1 and CDR2 sequences are DFQATT and SNEGSKA (reference sequence). The part of the CDR3 DNA that was read is TGCAGTGCTAGGGGGGACAGGGCCTATAGCAATCAGCCC. This encodes CSARGDRAYSNQP. Given in full, the CDR3 is CSARGDRAYSNQPQHF.

This clone is labeled medium-sized (0.01 to 0.1%) based on frequency. The CDR3 end falls 3 residues outside the read, so it is completed with the germline J gene. The V and J genes are TRBV7-2 and TRBJ2-1; TRBD2 agrees at 7 bases. This CDR3 has 15 amino acids. Losses at the gene ends were 3 bases for V and 4 bases for J; bases not matched to a gene: 6. Per the germline V gene, CDR1 is SGHTA and CDR2 is FQGNSA. The sequenced CDR3 bases are TGTGCCAGCAGCTTTGCGGGAGCCCCATACAATGAG. Amino acid sequence: CASSFAGAPYNE. The complete CDR3 protein is CASSFAGAPYNEQFF.

This CDR3 is CASSRGENTGELFF. Partial CDR3 DNA: TGTGCCAGCAGCAGGGGGGAGAACACCGGGGAG. The rearrangement links TRBV2 to TRBJ2-2, with D tentatively TRBD1 (7 bases). The read halts 3 residues ahead of the CDR3 end, with the missing end drawn from the germline J gene. Germline values: CDR1 SNHLY, CDR2 FYNNEI. CDR3 size: 14 residues. V shed 6 bases and J shed 1 base, with 9 bases lying between them.

In the case of this clone: Read sequence stops 3 residues before the CDR3 end, and the germline J gene provides the missing end. The gene calls are TRBV5-5 and TRBJ2-2, with TRBD1 as a possible D gene (6 bases). Germline CDR1 is SGHKS and CDR2 is YYEKEE (reference sequence). The CDR3 is made up of 13 amino acids. The CDR3 protein is CASSRANREKLFF. The sequenced CDR3 bases are TGTGCCAGCAGCCGAGCTAACAGGGAAAAG. The full variable domain, its missing parts supplied by reference TRBV5-5 and TRBJ2-2, is DAGVTQSPTHLIKTRGQQVTLRCSPISGHKSVSWYQQVLGQGPQFIFQYYEKEERGRGNFPDRFSARQFPNYSSELNVNALLLGDSALYLCASSRANREKLFFGEGSRLTVL.

About this clone itself: The read ends 3 residues shy of where the CDR3 ends; the end is completed using the germline J gene. The chain links TRBV18 to TRBJ2-2; 12 bases are shared with TRBD1. The CDR3 is made up of 17 amino acids. Germline V CDR1 and CDR2: KGHSH, LQKENI. V shed 3 bases, J shed 3 bases, and the junction held 5 bases outside the gene matches. The part of the CDR3 DNA that was read is TGTGCCAGCTCACCCTCCGGGACAGGGGGCTACACCGGGGAG. Translating gives CASSPSGTGGYTGE. The CDR3 reads in full as CASSPSGTGGYTGELFF.

Incomplete CDR3 DNA: TGTGCCAGCAAGGCAGGGTATTCCGACGGGGAG. It encodes CASKAGYSDGE. The whole CDR3 sequence is CASKAGYSDGELFF. The chain couples TRBV11-3 to TRBJ2-2, with D maybe TRBD1 (5 bases). The CDR3 end lies 3 residues beyond the end of the read and is filled in from the germline J gene. The length of the CDR3 is 14 residues. Germline CDR1 and CDR2: SGHNT and YENEEA. Trimming cost V 7 bases and J 7 bases, with 16 bases left between them. The full variable domain, in which reference TRBV11-3 and TRBJ2-2 provide the parts outside the CDR3, is EAGVVQSPRYKIIEKKQPVAFWCNPISGHNTLYWYLQNLGQGPELLIRYENEEAVDDSQLPKDRFSAERLKGVDSTLKIQPAELGDSAVYLCASKAGYSDGELFFGEGSRLTVL.

Comments on this clone: With the read ending 3 residues before the CDR3 end, the germline J gene is used to fill in that end. This chain links TRBV19 with TRBJ1-6; perhaps TRBD1 as D (5 bases). This CDR3 has 13 amino acids. Germline values: CDR1 LNHDA, CDR2 SQIVND (reference sequence). Partial CDR3 DNA: TGTGCCAGTTCCGGCGGGGGGTCATCTCCC. It specifies CASSGGGSSP. The CDR3 in its entirety is CASSGGGSSPLHF.

Turning to this clone: Other nucleotide sequences in the sample specify the same CDR3. This CDR3 reads CASSQPGAGNTIYF. The CDR3 DNA, read in part, is TGTGCCAGCTCCCAACCGGGTGCTGGAAACACC. The rearrangement links TRBV18 to TRBJ1-3; no firm D call. The read comes to an end 3 residues before the CDR3 does, leaving the germline J gene to fill in the end. V shed 6 bases and J shed 2 bases, with 11 bases lying between them. The CDR3 has 14 amino acids. The germline gives CDR1 KGHSH, CDR2 LQKENI.

Of note for this clone: A read error may produce the germline difference seen at one junction end. With the read ending 3 residues before the CDR3 end, the germline J gene is used to fill in that end. The chain recombines TRBV7-3 with TRBJ2-5; D uncertain. The germline gives CDR1 SGHTA, CDR2 FQGTGA. The CDR3 loop spans 13 amino acids. CDR3 protein: CSSSLDGPDTQYF. The sequenced CDR3 bases are TGTTCCAGCAGCTTAGATGGTCCAGATACC.

As to this clone: The junction and the germline gene differ at one end; a read error may be behind it. Read coverage stops 3 residues before the CDR3 terminus; the germline J gene supplies the remainder. The chain uses TRBV6-1 and TRBJ1-2; D is possibly TRBD1 (6 bases). The CDR3 is made up of 16 amino acids. Germline V lookup: CDR1 MNHNS, CDR2 SASEGT. CDR3 region: CASSDVISGGAYDYTF. CDR3 DNA (partial): TGTGCCAGCAGTGATGTTATTAGCGGGGGGGCGTATGAC.

In the case of this clone: An end of the junction differs from the germline gene, which may be a read error. The sequence runs out 3 residues before the end of the CDR3; the remainder is reconstructed from the germline J gene. The chain couples TRBV2 to TRBJ1-4; 7 bases are shared with TRBD1. Germline CDR1 SNHLY, CDR2 FYNNEI. The length of the CDR3 is 14 residues. CDR3 sequence: CASREDRADEKLFF. Partial CDR3 DNA: TGTGCCAGCAGGGAAGACAGGGCCGATGAAAAA.

With respect to this clone: Read data end 3 residues before the CDR3 end; the end is taken from the germline J gene. The chain employs TRBV18 and TRBJ2-1; the D gene is possibly TRBD1 (6 bases). V dropped 6 bases and J dropped 7 bases, with 13 bases sitting between them. Germline V gene data show CDR1 as KGHSH and CDR2 as LQKENI. This CDR3 has 13 residues. The CDR3 DNA, read in part, is TGTGCCAGCTCCCCCACAGGGTTGAATGAG. It is translated as CASSPTGLNE. The whole CDR3 is CASSPTGLNEQFF.

Remarks on this clone: The read stops 3 residues short of the end of the CDR3; the missing end is completed from the germline J gene. The chain links TRBV2 to TRBJ2-3, with a weak D call TRBD2 (6 bases). CDR1 is SNHLY, CDR2 FYNNEI, per germline. The CDR3 has 15 residues. The DNA read from the CDR3 is TGTGCCTCCTTAGCGGATCCGCCTACCAGTCAGCCG. Translation gives CASLADPPTSQP. In full, the CDR3 is CASLADPPTSQPQYF.

Comments on this clone: The read terminates 3 residues ahead of where the CDR3 ends, so the germline J gene completes it. This chain joins TRBV20-1 and TRBJ2-1, with D perhaps matching TRBD2 (5 bases). Germline V gene data show CDR1 as DFQATT and CDR2 as SNEGSKA (reference sequence). The CDR3 runs to 15 residues. Trimming cost V 4 bases and J 7 bases, with 20 bases left between them. The sequenced part of the CDR3 DNA is TGCAGTGCTATCCCTGGGCGAGGGCCCCCTAATGAG. Translation gives CSAIPGRGPPNE. The whole CDR3 reads CSAIPGRGPPNEQFF.

As concerns this clone: The CDR3 end is not reached by the read, which stops 3 residues before it; the germline J gene fills it in. This chain connects TRBV18 to TRBJ2-7, with 8 bases aligning to TRBD2. CDR3 length equals 15 residues. V shed 3 bases and J 2 bases; nucleotides not matched to a gene: 6. Germline-derived CDR1 and CDR2 are KGHSH and LQKENI. CDR3 bases read: TGTGCCAGCTCACCGGGGGCGGGGGGCCCCTACGAG. It codes for CASSPGAGGPYE. The CDR3 in full is CASSPGAGGPYEQYF.

Turning to this clone: The read stops 3 residues short of the end of the CDR3; the missing end is completed from the germline J gene. This sequence joins TRBV19 and TRBJ2-2; TRBD2 agrees at 13 bases. The CDR3 covers 17 residues. V was clipped by 3 bases and J by 7 bases; unmatched bases: 8. CDR1 LNHDA and CDR2 SQIVND come from the germline V gene (reference sequence). Here the CDR3 reads CASSIRTSGSSNGELFF. The DNA read from the CDR3 is TGTGCCAGTAGTATCAGGACTAGCGGGAGTAGTAACGGGGAG.

Concerning this clone itself: The read stops 3 residues short of the end of the CDR3; the missing end is completed from the germline J gene. This rearrangement joins TRBV10-3 to TRBJ2-1, with 12 bases aligning to TRBD2. V gave up 6 bases and J gave up 9 bases; unmatched junction bases: 6. Germline V gene sequence: CDR1 ENHRY, CDR2 SYGVKD. CDR3 size: 14 residues. CDR3 DNA, as far as it was read: TGTGCCATCAGCCGGACTAGCGGGATGGTTGAG. Its translation: CAISRTSGMVE. The full CDR3 protein reads CAISRTSGMVEQFF.

Notes on this clone: The CDR3 is cut off 3 residues early in the read; its end comes from the germline J gene. V usage is TRBV6-2 or TRBV6-3 and J usage is TRBJ2-1, with 13 bases fitting TRBD2. The ends lost 6 bases at V and 5 bases at J; junction bases unmatched: 4. Germline lookup yields CDR1 MNHEY and CDR2 SVGEGT. The CDR3 loop spans 15 amino acids. The sequenced part of the CDR3 DNA is TGTGCCAGCAGGGGAGGACTAGCGGGAGACAATGAG. This gives the protein CASRGGLAGDNE. In full, the CDR3 reads CASRGGLAGDNEQFF.

As for this clone: Read coverage stops 3 residues before the CDR3 terminus; the germline J gene supplies the remainder. This chain links TRBV29-1 with TRBJ2-3; TRBD1 matches at 7 bases. V lost 5 bases, J lost 1 base, and 9 bases stayed unmatched. The V gene's germline CDR1 is SQVTM and CDR2 ANQGSEA. CDR3 size: 15 residues. Here the CDR3 reads CSVREDRDGTDTQYF. The DNA read from the CDR3 is TGCAGCGTTCGGGAAGACAGGGACGGCACAGATACG.

Note on this clone: The read ends 3 residues shy of where the CDR3 ends; the end is completed using the germline J gene. The gene calls are TRBV19 and TRBJ1-1; D unresolved. CDR1 LNHDA and CDR2 SQIVND come from the germline V gene (reference sequence). This CDR3 contains 11 residues. The covered CDR3 bases are TGTGCCAGTAGTTCGCCAGGATGG. Protein: CASSSPGW. The complete CDR3 sequence is CASSSPGWAFF.

Remarks on this clone: The read is 3 residues too short to cover the CDR3 end, so that end is filled in from the germline J gene. The chain recombines TRBV29-1 with TRBJ1-1; 7 bases align to TRBD1. J was trimmed by 4 bases and V by 4 bases; bases with no gene match: 0. CDR3 size: 11 residues. CDR1 SQVTM and CDR2 ANQGSEA come from the germline V gene. The sequenced CDR3 bases are TGCAGCGTTGGACAGGGCACTGAA. Amino acids: CSVGQGTE. From start to end, the CDR3 is CSVGQGTEAFF. The full variable domain, rest sourced from reference TRBV29-1 and TRBJ1-1, is SAVISQKPSRDICQRGTSLTIQCQVDSQVTMMFWYRQQPGQSLTLIATANQGSEATYESGFVIDKFPISRPNLTFSTLTVSNMSPEDSSIYLCSVGQGTEAFFGQGTRLTVV.

For this clone: The CDR3 is cut off 3 residues early in the read; its end comes from the germline J gene. The genes are TRBV19 and TRBJ2-3; D is possibly TRBD2 (5 bases). In germline, CDR1 is LNHDA, CDR2 SQIVND (reference sequence). The CDR3 spans 18 residues. The sequenced CDR3 bases are TGTGCCAGTAGTATAACGGCCATTGCCGACTATAGCAATCAGCCG. Its translation is CASSITAIADYSNQP. The CDR3 reads in full as CASSITAIADYSNQPQYF.

CDR3: CAWQGATYEQYF. The sequenced CDR3 bases are TGTGCCTGGCAGGGGGCGACCTACGAG. The gene calls are TRBV30 and TRBJ2-7, with 8 bases aligning to TRBD1. Read data end 3 residues before the CDR3 end; the end is taken from the germline J gene. Germline V gene sequence: CDR1 GTSNPN, CDR2 SVGIG (reference sequence). This CDR3 contains 12 residues. The ends lost 5 bases at V and 2 bases at J; junction bases unmatched: 2.